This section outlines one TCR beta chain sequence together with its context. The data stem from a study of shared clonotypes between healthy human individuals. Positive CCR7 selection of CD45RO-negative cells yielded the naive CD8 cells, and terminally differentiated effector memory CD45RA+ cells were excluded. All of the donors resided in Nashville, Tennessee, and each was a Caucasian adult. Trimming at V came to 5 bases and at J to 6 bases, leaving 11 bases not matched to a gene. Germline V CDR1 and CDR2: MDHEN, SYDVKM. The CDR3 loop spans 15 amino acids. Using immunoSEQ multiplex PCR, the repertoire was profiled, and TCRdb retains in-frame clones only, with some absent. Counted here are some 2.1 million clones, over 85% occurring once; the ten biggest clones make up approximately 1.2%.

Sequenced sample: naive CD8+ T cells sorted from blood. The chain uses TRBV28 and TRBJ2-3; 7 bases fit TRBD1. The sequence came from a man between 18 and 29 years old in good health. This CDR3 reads CASSDPGGSKDTQYF. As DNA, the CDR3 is TGTGCCAGCAGTGACCCAGGGGGTTCTAAGGATACGCAGTATTTT.